This is a list of T cell receptor beta chains from one sample in a study of cytomegalovirus exposure and HLA in healthy donors. The data were produced by immunoSEQ multiplex PCR, yet TCRdb's version contains in-frame clones alone and is incomplete. This sample has over 50,000 clones, with roughly 80% found just once. Sequenced: PBMCs. The source is a man aged 35 to 55 in good health and CMV-seronegative. Each CDR3 is given with its conserved first and last residue. D genes are given only for firm matches. Size is omitted from some rows. Given values are once, few, many or a class for expanded clones.

-	TRBV28	TRBJ2-3	-	CASSLSFSLTDTQYF	TGTGCCAGCAGTTTATCTTTCTCTTTGACAGATACGCAGTATTTT
-	TRBV6-5	TRBJ1-1	-	CASSYSILAQGTEAFF	TGTGCCAGCAGTTACTCGATTCTAGCGCAGGGAACTGAAGCTTTCTTT
-	TRBV29-1	TRBJ2-7	-	CSVEASGSAYEQYF	TGCAGCGTTGAAGCCTCAGGATCCGCCTACGAGCAGTACTTC
TRBD2	TRBV11-1	TRBJ2-1	-	CASSLTSGGADEQFF	TGTGCCAGCAGCTTGACTAGCGGGGGGGCCGATGAGCAGTTCTTC
-	TRBV29-1	TRBJ2-2	-	CSVVMGRVGELFF	TGCAGCGTTGTGATGGGCAGGGTCGGGGAGCTGTTTTTT
TRBD1	TRBV6-1	TRBJ2-5	-	CASSAPGQGLETQYF	TGTGCCAGCAGTGCACCGGGACAGGGCTTAGAGACCCAGTACTTC
TRBD2	TRBV4-2	TRBJ2-7	-	CASSLGSGGSYEQYF	TGTGCCAGCAGCCTAGGGAGCGGGGGGTCCTACGAGCAGTACTTC
TRBD2	TRBV11-2	TRBJ2-1	-	CASSLEGLAGLEQFF	TGTGCCAGCAGCTTAGAGGGGCTAGCGGGGCTTGAGCAGTTCTTC
-	TRBV28	TRBJ2-2	-	CASSSTGGELFF	TGTGCCAGCAGTTCAACAGGGGGGGAGCTGTTTTTT
TRBD1	TRBV20-1	TRBJ1-2	-	CSAARTGTYTF	TGCAGTGCTGCCCGGACAGGGACCTACACCTTC
-	TRBV6-5	TRBJ1-1	-	CASSYSGIDRFGTFF	TGTGCCAGCAGTTACTCTGGGATTGACAGGTTTGGAACTTTCTTT
-	TRBV7-7	TRBJ2-1	-	CASSPTLTQYNEQFF	TGTGCTAGCAGCCCCACCCTGACACAGTACAATGAGCAGTTCTTC
-	TRBV4-1	TRBJ1-3	-	CASSQALGDAGNTIYF	TGCGCCAGCAGCCAAGCCTTAGGGGATGCTGGAAACACCATATATTTT
-	TRBV2	TRBJ1-6	-	CASSLDSFNSPLHF	TGTGCCAGCAGCCTAGACAGCTTTAATTCACCCCTCCACTTT
TRBD1	TRBV7-9	TRBJ1-1	once	CASSLLGRGWAFF	TGTGCCAGCAGCTTATTGGGCAGGGGGTGGGCTTTCTTT
-	TRBV29-1	TRBJ1-3	once	CSVGASGNTIYF	TGCAGCGTTGGGGCCTCTGGAAACACCATATATTTT
TRBD2	TRBV29-1	TRBJ2-1	-	CSVDRTSGGALHEQFF	TGCAGCGTTGACCGGACTAGCGGGGGGGCCCTACATGAGCAGTTCTTC
TRBD1	TRBV4-1	TRBJ2-3	-	CASSQAPTGVGTDTQYF	TGCGCCAGCAGCCAAGCGCCTACAGGGGTTGGCACAGATACGCAGTATTTT
TRBD1	TRBV7-8	TRBJ2-5	-	CASSPPGQGAGETQYF	TGTGCCAGCAGCCCTCCGGGACAGGGGGCGGGAGAGACCCAGTACTTC
TRBD2	TRBV9	TRBJ2-2	-	CASSRGENTGELFF	TGTGCCAGCAGCCGGGGGGAGAACACCGGGGAGCTGTTTTTT
-	TRBV19	TRBJ1-6	-	CASSIKGQIINSPLHF	TGTGCCAGTAGTATAAAAGGACAGATCATTAATTCACCCCTCCACTTT
TRBD1	TRBV7-9	TRBJ2-1	-	CASSLANRGNEQFF	TGTGCCAGCAGCTTAGCGAACAGGGGCAATGAGCAGTTCTTC
TRBD1	TRBV29-1	TRBJ2-7	-	CSVGADRENAYEQYF	TGCAGCGTTGGGGCGGACAGGGAAAATGCCTACGAGCAGTACTTC
-	TRBV5-5	TRBJ1-5	-	CASTPGAHSNQPQHF	TGTGCCAGCACCCCAGGCGCACACAGCAATCAGCCCCAGCATTTT
TRBD1	TRBV5-4	TRBJ2-3	-	CASSLARQGTDTQYF	TGTGCCAGCAGCTTGGCTCGACAGGGAACAGATACGCAGTATTTT
TRBD1	TRBV28	TRBJ1-4	-	CASSSPAAGQGLATNEKLFF	TGTGCCAGCAGCTCGCCCGCCGCGGGACAGGGTCTAGCAACTAATGAAAAACTGTTTTTT
TRBD1	TRBV10-3	TRBJ2-7	-	CAISESNRGFTSYEQYF	TGTGCCATCAGTGAATCAAACAGGGGGTTCACCTCCTACGAGCAGTACTTC
-	TRBV9	TRBJ2-3	few	CASSHGPDTQYF	TGTGCCAGCAGCCATGGGCCAGATACGCAGTATTTT
TRBD2	TRBV4-2	TRBJ2-1	-	CASSQELGTSGYNEQFF	TGTGCCAGCAGCCAAGAGCTTGGGACTAGCGGCTACAATGAGCAGTTCTTC
TRBD1	TRBV19	TRBJ1-1	-	CASQDRLNTEAFF	TGTGCCAGTCAGGACAGGCTGAACACTGAAGCTTTCTTT
-	TRBV6-1	TRBJ1-2	-	CASSGGYGGSDSYGYTF	TGTGCCAGCAGTGGGGGGTACGGGGGATCGGACTCCTATGGCTACACCTTC
-	TRBV7-8	TRBJ1-4	-	CASSLMGATNEKLFF	TGTGCCAGCAGCTTAATGGGCGCAACTAATGAAAAACTGTTTTTT
TRBD2	TRBV2	TRBJ2-1	once	CASSSLGGTNNEQFF	TGTGCCAGCAGTTCACTCGGGGGGACGAACAATGAGCAGTTCTTC
-	TRBV19	TRBJ1-1	-	CASSPSSRGLQEAFF	TGTGCCAGTAGTCCCTCGTCCAGGGGCCTCCAGGAGGCTTTCTTT
-	TRBV10-3	TRBJ2-7	-	CAISESRRGAGYEQYF	TGTGCCATCAGTGAGTCGCGTCGGGGAGCGGGTTACGAGCAGTACTTC
-	TRBV30	TRBJ2-1	-	CAWSVRTDEQFF	TGTGCCTGGAGTGTACGGACAGACGAGCAGTTCTTC
TRBD1	TRBV27	TRBJ1-1	once	CASSFLGQGVNTEAFF	TGTGCCAGCAGTTTTCTAGGACAGGGGGTTAACACTGAAGCTTTCTTT
-	TRBV4-3	TRBJ1-5	-	CASSQVWAPSNQPQHF	TGCGCCAGCAGCCAAGTTTGGGCTCCTAGCAATCAGCCCCAGCATTTT
-	TRBV6-5	TRBJ2-2	-	CASTPHGGAGELFF	TGTGCCAGCACCCCCCACGGCGGGGCCGGGGAGCTGTTTTTT
TRBD1	TRBV6-5	TRBJ1-2	few	CASRDFRGYLSSYTF	TGTGCCAGCAGGGACTTCAGGGGGTACCTGAGTAGCTACACCTTC
-	TRBV6-6	TRBJ2-3	-	CASRHRIDTQYF	TGTGCCAGCAGGCACAGGATAGATACGCAGTATTTT
TRBD1	TRBV28	TRBJ1-2	-	CASSLFVVNRQGVAGYTF	TGTGCCAGCAGTTTGTTTGTGGTGAATCGGCAGGGGGTGGCTGGCTACACCTTC
TRBD2	TRBV23-1	TRBJ2-2	-	CASSQSMNGGVNANTGELFF	TGCGCCAGCAGTCAATCGATGAATGGGGGGGTAAACGCGAACACCGGGGAGCTGTTTTTT
-	TRBV10-3	TRBJ2-1	-	CAISDVGFNEQFF	TGTGCCATCAGTGACGTCGGTTTCAATGAGCAGTTCTTC
-	TRBV6-6	TRBJ1-3	few	CASGQESSSGNTIYF	TGTGCCAGCGGCCAGGAAAGTAGCTCTGGAAACACCATATATTTT
-	TRBV28	TRBJ2-3	-	CASSKYSADTQYF	TGTGCCAGCAGCAAATATAGCGCAGATACGCAGTATTTT